The 21 T cell receptor beta chains in this list originate from one sample, sequenced in a study of T cell repertoires in cytomegalovirus infection. TCRdb ran MiXCR on the reads and lists one entry per CDR3 protein. Of around 500,000 distinct CDR3 sequences in the sample, approximately 40% were seen once. Their target antigens are unknown. Sample: cultured PBMCs, taken from culture after CMV antigen stimulation. The receptor source for this set is a human donor in good health (CMV status not recorded). Some clones in this sample may be carry-over from other donors' samples.

The DNA of the CDR3 is TGTGCCAGCAGCCAGGCGGGAGCTTGGAATGAGCAGTTCTTC. It is translated as CASSQAGAWNEQFF. The genes are TRBV14 and TRBJ2-1; 7 nucleotides align to TRBD2. The CDR3 contains 14 residues. V dropped 3 bases and J dropped 7; count of bases not matched to a gene: 6. Germline V gene sequence: CDR1 SGHDN, CDR2 FVKESK.

V is TRBV27 and J is TRBJ1-2; no definite D call. V lost 5 bases and J 6 bases, leaving 7 bases between the germline ends. The length of the CDR3 is 11 residues. In germline, CDR1 is MNHEY, CDR2 SMNVEV (reference sequence). The CDR3 loop reads CASSPLNGYTF. The CDR3 DNA sequence: TGTGCCAGCAGTCCCCTGAATGGCTACACCTTC.

This sequence joins TRBV12-3 or TRBV12-4 and TRBJ2-1, with TRBD1 matching over 11 bases. This CDR3 comprises 15 residues. The junction had 1 base not matched to a gene; V was cut back by 4 bases and J by 2 bases. The CDR3 DNA sequence: TGTGCCAGCAGTTCGGGACAGGGGGCCTACAATGAGCAGTTCTTC. This gives the protein CASSSGQGAYNEQFF.

The table lists this clonotype with a count of one. This chain connects TRBV11-2 to TRBJ2-7; TRBD2 agrees at 13 bases. Trimming took 6 bases from V and 2 from J; bases not matched to a gene: 13. Looked up from germline, CDR1 is SGHAT and CDR2 is FQNNGV. The CDR3 covers 18 residues. The CDR3 DNA reads TGTGCCAGCAGAAAACTAGCGGGAGGGCCCTCGGGCCCCTACGAGCAGTACTTC. Encoded protein: CASRKLAGGPSGPYEQYF.

The rearrangement uses TRBV6-1 and TRBJ2-2; D unclear. This CDR3 spans 13 amino acids. Germline CDR1 reads MNHNS; CDR2 reads SASEGT. V shed 7 bases and J shed 6 bases, with 12 bases lying between them. The CDR3 DNA sequence: TGTGCCAGCACCCTCGGAGATTCCGGGGAGCTGTTTTTT. Translation: CASTLGDSGELFF.

The rearrangement uses TRBV20-1 and TRBJ2-3; the match to TRBD1 covers 11 bases. Germline V gene data show CDR1 as DFQATT and CDR2 as SNEGSKA (reference sequence). CDR3 size: 14 residues. V shed 3 bases and J 5 bases; nucleotides not matched to a gene: 4. The DNA of the CDR3 is TGCAGTGCTAGCGGGGGGACAGGGGGAGATACGCAGTATTTT. This gives the protein CSASGGTGGDTQYF.

This clonotype has just a few counts. Written as DNA, the CDR3 is TGCAGTGCTAGAGGGGGGCAGGGTAACCAAGAGACCCAGTACTTC. Protein: CSARGGQGNQETQYF. The chain employs TRBV20-1 and TRBJ2-5, with D possibly matching TRBD1 (6 bases). Trimming cost V 1 base and J 0 bases, with 12 bases left between them. The CDR3 length is 15 residues. CDR1 DFQATT and CDR2 SNEGSKA come from the germline V gene (reference sequence).

The chain uses TRBV10-3 and TRBJ2-1; 12 bases are shared with TRBD2. CDR1 and CDR2 from the germline V gene are ENHRY and SYGVKD. Trimming at V came to 0 bases and at J to 6 bases, leaving 0 bases not matched to a gene. The CDR3 extends over 15 amino acids. The CDR3 coding sequence is TGTGCCATCAGTGAGTCGACTAGCGGGAGCAATGAGCAGTTCTTC. Translated: CAISESTSGSNEQFF.

The rearrangement uses TRBV12-3 or TRBV12-4 and TRBJ2-1, with 7 bases that match TRBD2. V trimming: 3 bases; J trimming: 12 bases; junction bases outside the gene matches: 2. This CDR3 is 11 amino acids long. Here the CDR3 reads CASSFGGLQFF. CDR3 nucleotide sequence: TGTGCCAGCAGTTTCGGGGGGTTGCAGTTCTTC.

This chain links TRBV12-3 or TRBV12-4 with TRBJ2-2, with 7 bases that match TRBD2. The CDR3 contains 14 residues. V shed 6 bases and J 6 bases; nucleotides not matched to a gene: 7. CDR3 sequence (DNA): TGTGCCAGCAGCCTGGGCGGGAGTGCCGGGGAGCTGTTTTTT. This encodes CASSLGGSAGELFF.

This clonotype was seen a handful of times. J is TRBJ2-7 and V is TRBV27; D not resolved. V lost 3 bases and J 4 bases, leaving 10 bases between the germline ends. This CDR3 contains 13 residues. CDR1 is MNHEY, CDR2 SMNVEV, per germline (reference sequence). The chain's CDR3 is CASSLSETYEQYF. DNA of the CDR3: TGTGCCAGCAGTTTGTCAGAAACATACGAGCAGTACTTC.

This clonotype was seen only once. This chain links TRBV5-3 with TRBJ2-3; the D call may be TRBD1 or TRBD2 (5 bases each). TRBV5-3 is an open reading frame, and its role is uncertain. The CDR3 covers 14 residues. Trimming took 8 bases from V and 4 from J, leaving 17 bases between them. The CDR3: CASSLGTPSDTQYF. Written as DNA, the CDR3 is TGTGCCAGCAGCCTCGGGACGCCCTCAGATACGCAGTATTTT.

The CDR3 here is CAWSVRYWAGQNTEAFF. DNA of the CDR3: TGTGCCTGGAGTGTACGGTACTGGGCAGGGCAGAATACTGAAGCTTTCTTT. The gene calls are TRBV30 and TRBJ1-1; possibly TRBD1 for D (5 bases). The V end was cut by 0 bases, the J end by 5 bases, with 22 bases between. This CDR3 region has 17 residues. Germline CDR1 reads GTSNPN; CDR2 reads SVGIG (reference sequence).

This clonotype appeared a few times. The J gene is TRBJ2-1, the V gene TRBV5-4, with 8 bases matching TRBD1. This CDR3 has 15 amino acids. After removal of 4 bases from V and 3 bases from J, the junction contained 6 bases not matched to a gene. The germline V gene has CDR1 SGHNT and CDR2 YYREEE (reference sequence). For the CDR3, the DNA is TGTGCCAGCAGCCCCCAGACAGGGGACTACAATGAGCAGTTCTTC. Translated: CASSPQTGDYNEQFF. The full variable domain, in which reference TRBV5-4 and TRBJ2-1 provide the parts outside the CDR3, is ETGVTQSPTHLIKTRGQQVTLRCSSQSGHNTVSWYQQALGQGPQFIFQYYREEENGRGNFPPRFSGLQFPNYSSELNVNALELDDSALYLCASSPQTGDYNEQFFGPGTRLTVL.

This clonotype was recorded a few times. V gene TRBV28 combines with J gene TRBJ1-6, with D possibly matching TRBD1 (5 bases). V lost 8 bases to trimming and J lost 14 bases, with 16 bases between them. The CDR3 length is 12 residues. Germline CDR1 and CDR2: MDHEN and SYDVKM. In DNA, the CDR3 is TGTGCCAGCGGGTTTGGGGCCGGGACCCTCCACTTT. It is translated as CASGFGAGTLHF.

This sequence joins TRBV7-8 and TRBJ2-3; D not certain. Deletions cut 0 bases from V and 4 bases from J, with 11 bases between. The CDR3 has 15 residues. Germline V gives CDR1 SGHVS, CDR2 FQNEAQ. In DNA, the CDR3 is TGTGCCAGCAGCTTAGCGTGGTTGGATTCAGATACGCAGTATTTT. It specifies CASSLAWLDSDTQYF.

The rearrangement uses TRBV6-1 and TRBJ1-5; perhaps TRBD1 as D (5 bases). The ends were cut back, 8 bases at V and 7 bases at J, with 18 bases in the middle. The V gene's germline CDR1 is MNHNS and CDR2 SASEGT. The CDR3 is made up of 14 amino acids. CDR3 sequence (DNA): TGTGCCAGCGGCAGCTCACAGGTTGGGCAGCCCCAGCATTTT. Translation gives CASGSSQVGQPQHF.

This CDR3 reads CASRVKSNQPQHF. As DNA, the CDR3 is TGTGCCAGCCGGGTCAAGTCCAATCAGCCCCAGCATTTT. J is TRBJ1-5 and V is TRBV28; D gene uncertain. CDR3 length: 13 amino acids. Germline CDR1 reads MDHEN; CDR2 reads SYDVKM. The ends were cut back, 8 bases at V and 3 bases at J, with 11 bases in the middle.

J is TRBJ2-5 and V is TRBV2; 8 nucleotides agree with TRBD2. Unmatched junction bases numbered 3, after V lost 5 bases and J lost 4 bases. This CDR3 region has 13 residues. Germline V gene sequence: CDR1 SNHLY, CDR2 FYNNEI. The CDR3 spells CASSTTSVETQYF. In DNA form, the CDR3 reads TGTGCCAGCAGTACGACTAGCGTAGAGACCCAGTACTTC.

The chain links TRBV10-3 to TRBJ2-7; D is possibly TRBD1 (5 bases). The V gene lost 4 bases and the J gene lost 3 bases, with 16 bases spanning the gap. CDR1 is ENHRY, CDR2 SYGVKD, per germline. This CDR3 region has 15 residues. The CDR3 protein is CAISASQVVGYEQYF. CDR3 DNA: TGTGCCATCAGTGCCTCACAGGTAGTGGGCTACGAGCAGTACTTC.

The gene calls are TRBV11-2 and TRBJ2-2; D may be TRBD1 or TRBD2 (6 bases each). From germline, CDR1 is SGHAT and CDR2 FQNNGV. This CDR3 is built from 16 residues. V dropped 1 base and J dropped 5 bases, with 14 bases sitting between them. CDR3 region: CASSLVGGLGTGELFF. For the CDR3, the DNA is TGTGCCAGCAGCTTAGTAGGGGGGCTAGGGACCGGGGAGCTGTTTTTT.